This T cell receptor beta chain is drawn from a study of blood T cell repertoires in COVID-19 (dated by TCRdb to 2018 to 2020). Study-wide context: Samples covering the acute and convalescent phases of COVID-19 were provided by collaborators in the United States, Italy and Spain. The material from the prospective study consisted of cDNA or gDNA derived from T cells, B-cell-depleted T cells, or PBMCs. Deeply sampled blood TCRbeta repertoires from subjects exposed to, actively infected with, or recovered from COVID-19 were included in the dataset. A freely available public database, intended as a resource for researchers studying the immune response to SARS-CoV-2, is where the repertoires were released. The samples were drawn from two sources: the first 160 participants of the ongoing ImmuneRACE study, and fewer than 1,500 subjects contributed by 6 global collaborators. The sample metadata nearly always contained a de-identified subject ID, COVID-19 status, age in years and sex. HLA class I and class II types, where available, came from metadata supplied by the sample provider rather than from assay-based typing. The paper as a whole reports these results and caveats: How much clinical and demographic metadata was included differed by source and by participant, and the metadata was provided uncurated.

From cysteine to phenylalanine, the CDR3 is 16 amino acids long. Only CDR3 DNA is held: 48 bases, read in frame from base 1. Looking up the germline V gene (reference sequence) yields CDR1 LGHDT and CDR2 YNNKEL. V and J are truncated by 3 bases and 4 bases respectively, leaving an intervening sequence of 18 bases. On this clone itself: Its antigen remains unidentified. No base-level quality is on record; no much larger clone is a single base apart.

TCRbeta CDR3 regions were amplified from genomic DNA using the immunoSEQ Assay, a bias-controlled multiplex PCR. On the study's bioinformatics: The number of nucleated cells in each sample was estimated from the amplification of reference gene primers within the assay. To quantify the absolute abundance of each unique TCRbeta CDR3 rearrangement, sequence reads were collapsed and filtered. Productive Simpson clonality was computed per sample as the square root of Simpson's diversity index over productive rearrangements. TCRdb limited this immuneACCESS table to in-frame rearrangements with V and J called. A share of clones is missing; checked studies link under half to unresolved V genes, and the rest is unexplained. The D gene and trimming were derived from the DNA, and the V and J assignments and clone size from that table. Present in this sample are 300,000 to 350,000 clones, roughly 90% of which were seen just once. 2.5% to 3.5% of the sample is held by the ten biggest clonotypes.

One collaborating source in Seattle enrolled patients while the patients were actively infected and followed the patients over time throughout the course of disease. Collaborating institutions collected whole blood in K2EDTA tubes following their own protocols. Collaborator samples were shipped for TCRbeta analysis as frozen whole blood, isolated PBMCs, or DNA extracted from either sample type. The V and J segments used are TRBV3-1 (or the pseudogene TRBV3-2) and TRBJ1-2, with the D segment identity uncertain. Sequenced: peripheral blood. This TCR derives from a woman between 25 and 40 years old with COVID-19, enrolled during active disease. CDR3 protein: CASSQGTGREGYGYTF. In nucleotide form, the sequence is TGTGCCAGCAGCCAGGGAACCGGCAGAGAGGGCTATGGCTACACCTTC.